The following is a TCR beta chain sequence with its context. As originally analysed: Amplification with reference gene primers provided the estimates of nucleated cell counts. Here immunoSEQ multiplex PCR was the method, and the copy in TCRdb shows in-frame clones only, minus some. V and J calls and clone size are those listed in that table; D and trimming were worked out from the DNA. The sample lists under 150,000 clones, more than 75% occurring once. Looked up from germline, CDR1 is LNHDA and CDR2 is SQIVND (reference sequence). CDR3 length equals 11 residues. Trimming took 5 bases from V and 6 from J, leaving 7 bases between them. This specimen comes from a study of blood T cell repertoires in COVID-19. As for the study in general: The samples span acute and convalescent COVID-19 from the United States, Italy and Spain. The analysed material was cDNA or gDNA that came from T cells, B-cell-depleted T cells, or PBMCs.

The chain links TRBV19 to TRBJ1-1; D not resolved. This sequence originates from a woman in her forties or fifties with acute or convalescent COVID-19. Sequencing was carried out using peripheral blood. The CDR3 spells CASSGRAEAFF. In nucleotides, the CDR3 is TGTGCCAGTAGTGGGCGGGCTGAAGCTTTCTTT.